Presented here are 15 T cell receptor beta chains from one specimen sequenced in a study of T cell responses to AZD1222 COVID-19 vaccine. Sequencing was performed with immunoSEQ multiplex PCR; in TCRdb, only in-frame clones are kept and a portion is missing. The profile covers roughly 120,000 clones, with approximately 85% appearing a single time and approximately 6.2% taken by the ten largest. The sequences come from peripheral blood, collected on day 0 of AZD1222 vaccination. The receptors originated from an adult in good health.

This chain connects TRBV28 to TRBJ1-5, with TRBD1 identical over 9 bases. The CDR3 is 17 amino acids. V gave up 4 bases and J gave up 7 bases; unmatched junction bases: 14. CDR1 and CDR2 (germline): MDHEN, SYDVKM. In DNA, the CDR3 is TGTGCCAGCAGTTGGACGGGGACAGGGATTTTGGGCCAGCCCCAGCATTTT. Amino acid sequence: CASSWTGTGILGQPQHF.

This clone was seen ten or more times. The rearrangement uses TRBV6-2 or TRBV6-3 and TRBJ2-1; D may correspond to TRBD1 or TRBD2 (5 bases each). CDR1 and CDR2 from the germline V gene are MNHEY and SVGEGT. V was cut by 2 bases and J by 6 bases, with 11 bases left in between. This CDR3 spans 14 amino acids. The CDR3, as DNA: TGTGCCAGCAGTTACGTGGGGGACCCCAATGAGCAGTTCTTC. Translation gives CASSYVGDPNEQFF.

The V gene is TRBV7-3, the J gene TRBJ2-3; no clear D gene. Germline V gives CDR1 SGHTA, CDR2 FQGTGA. CDR3 length: 14 residues. Trimming stripped 2 bases from V and 0 bases from J, with 6 bases between. In DNA, the CDR3 is TGTGCCAGCAGCTTACAACCAAGCACAGATACGCAGTATTTT. Residues: CASSLQPSTDTQYF.

The chain is built from TRBV30 and TRBJ1-5, with D maybe TRBD1 (5 bases). The CDR3 sequence is 13 residues long. Trimming removed 2 bases from V and 1 base from J, with 6 bases in between. In germline, CDR1 is GTSNPN, CDR2 SVGIG (reference sequence). The CDR3 nucleotides read TGTGCCTGGAGTCGACAGAGCAATCAGCCCCAGCATTTT. Its protein product is CAWSRQSNQPQHF.

This chain connects TRBV24-1 to TRBJ2-3; D may be TRBD1 (6 bases). Trimming took 0 bases from V and 6 from J, leaving 12 bases between them. The germline CDR1 and CDR2 sequences are KGHDR and SFDVKD. This CDR3 has 15 amino acids. The CDR3 DNA sequence: TGTGCCACCAGTGATTTGCTGGGACAAAGGGATACGCAGTATTTT. Translated, it gives CATSDLLGQRDTQYF.

The chain carries TRBV30 and TRBJ1-2; weak D call: TRBD1 (6 bases). Germline V CDR1 and CDR2: GTSNPN, SVGIG (reference sequence). The CDR3 has 15 amino acids. V was shortened by 2 bases and J by 4 bases, with 17 bases between the two germline ends. In DNA form, the CDR3 reads TGTGCCTGGAGTCCGGGGCGGGGGCTGAGCTATGGCTACACCTTC. Translated, it gives CAWSPGRGLSYGYTF.

The V call is TRBV6-2 or TRBV6-3, the J call TRBJ1-5, with 10 bases lining up with TRBD1. Germline-derived CDR1 and CDR2 are MNHEY and SVGEGT. This CDR3 is built from 15 residues. The trim removed 6 bases at V and 4 bases at J, leaving 6 bases unmatched. CDR3 protein: CASSRDRGLNQPQHF. In nucleotides, the CDR3 is TGTGCCAGCAGCCGGGACAGGGGATTAAATCAGCCCCAGCATTTT.

The chain links TRBV9 to TRBJ1-4; a weak D match, TRBD1 (5 bases). Germline V CDR1 and CDR2: SGDLS, YYNGEE. Trimming took off 4 bases at V and 8 bases at J, with 15 bases between the two ends. CDR3 length: 14 residues. CDR3 region: CASSPIIGGEKLFF. The CDR3 DNA follows: TGTGCCAGCAGCCCGATTATCGGGGGGGAAAAACTGTTTTTT.

This chain joins TRBV6-4 and TRBJ2-1; 9 nucleotides match TRBD2. V shed 0 bases, J shed 0 bases, and the junction held 0 bases outside the gene matches. This CDR3 spans 16 amino acids. Germline V gene data show CDR1 as MRHNA and CDR2 as SNTAGT. The CDR3 nucleotides are TGTGCCAGCAGTGACTCGACTAGCGGCTCCTACAATGAGCAGTTCTTC. Translation gives CASSDSTSGSYNEQFF.

V is TRBV18 and J is TRBJ2-4; 7 positions agree with TRBD2. V lost 6 bases, J lost 13 bases, and 6 bases stayed unmatched. This CDR3 has 11 residues. Germline lookup yields CDR1 KGHSH and CDR2 LQKENI. In DNA, the CDR3 is TGTGCCAGCTCCACCGGGGAGGGGCAGTACTTC. Its protein product is CASSTGEGQYF.

The chain recombines TRBV6-2 or TRBV6-3 with TRBJ2-1, with a possible D match to TRBD1 (6 bases). The CDR3 sequence is 15 residues long. V was cut by 2 bases and J by 2 bases, with 10 bases left in between. CDR1 MNHEY and CDR2 SVGEGT come from the germline V gene. The CDR3 region is CASSYGGIPYNEQFF. Here the CDR3 DNA reads TGTGCCAGCAGTTACGGGGGCATACCCTACAATGAGCAGTTCTTC.

V usage is TRBV3-1 (or the pseudogene TRBV3-2) and J usage is TRBJ1-6; D uncertain. CDR3 length: 13 amino acids. Germline V lookup: CDR1 LGHDT, CDR2 YNNKEL (reference sequence). The V end lost 4 bases, the J end lost 8 bases, and 9 bases lay between the germline ends. DNA of the CDR3: TGTGCCAGCAGCCCCACGTATGATTCACCCCTCCACTTT. It codes for CASSPTYDSPLHF.

The chain couples TRBV9 to TRBJ1-6; tentatively, D is TRBD1 (5 bases). V shed 3 bases and J shed 7 bases, with 14 bases lying between them. This CDR3 is built from 15 residues. Germline V gene data show CDR1 as SGDLS and CDR2 as YYNGEE. This CDR3 reads CASSASGVGNSPLHF. Here the CDR3 DNA reads TGTGCCAGCAGCGCCTCGGGGGTCGGGAATTCACCCCTCCACTTT.

The DNA for the CDR3 is TGTGCCAGCAGCCAATTGCAGGGGGTCGCTGATAATTCACCCCTCCACTTT. Translation: CASSQLQGVADNSPLHF. The chain links TRBV4-2 to TRBJ1-6, with 7 bases lining up with TRBD1. CDR3 size: 17 residues. Per germline, CDR1 LGHNA and CDR2 YNFKEQ. Trimming removed 2 bases from V and 5 bases from J; junction bases left unmatched: 9.

This clone appeared once. In DNA, the CDR3 is TGTGCCACCCTGGACCCGGGGCCCACATTAAAATCTGGAAACACCATATATTTT. Translated: CATLDPGPTLKSGNTIYF. The chain combines TRBV24-1 with TRBJ1-3; TRBD1 is a possible D gene (5 bases). Germline V gives CDR1 KGHDR, CDR2 SFDVKD. The V end was cut by 9 bases, the J end by 1 base, with 24 bases between. CDR3 length equals 18 residues.